What follows are 17 T cell receptor beta chains derived from one specimen sequenced in a study of T-cell memory formation after mild COVID-19. Via MiXCR, TCRdb re-called the 5' RACE reads, giving one row per CDR3 protein. Seen here are over 130,000 distinct CDR3 sequences, 14% observed once, and the top ten hold about 30%. Sequenced input: PBMCs or a T cell subset sorted from them (not recorded which). These receptors all stem from an adult woman who had mild COVID-19 (a few samples of this study predate the infection). Cell type and time point are not known.

The chain employs TRBV7-3 and TRBJ2-7, with D maybe TRBD1 (6 bases). In germline, CDR1 is SGHTA, CDR2 FQGTGA. V lost 5 bases to trimming and J lost 2 bases, with 10 bases between them. This CDR3 is 13 amino acids long. CDR3 coding DNA: TGTGCCAGCAGCAGGGACAATACCTACGAGCAGTACTTC. It translates to CASSRDNTYEQYF. Using reference TRBV7-3 and TRBJ2-7 for the parts outside the CDR3, the full variable domain is GAGVSQTPSNKVTEKGKYVELRCDPISGHTALYWYRQSLGQGPEFLIYFQGTGAADDSGLPNDRFFAVRPEGSVSTLKIQRTERGDSAVYLCASSRDNTYEQYFGPGTRLTVT.

The rearrangement uses TRBV12-3 or TRBV12-4 and TRBJ1-2; the D gene is possibly TRBD1 (5 bases). The germline V and J ends were trimmed by 5 bases and 4 bases, with 8 bases remaining between them. The CDR3 spans 12 residues. CDR3 sequence: CASSAGAYGYTF. The CDR3 DNA reads TGTGCCAGCAGTGCCGGGGCCTATGGCTACACCTTC.

This clonotype was found a few times. CDR3 sequence (DNA): TGCAGTGCGTTGGGACTAAGCAATGAGCAGTTCTTC. Protein: CSALGLSNEQFF. This chain connects TRBV20-1 to TRBJ2-1, with 7 positions matching TRBD2. V dropped 6 bases and J dropped 6; count of bases not matched to a gene: 5. Germline CDR1 is DFQATT and CDR2 is SNEGSKA (reference sequence). CDR3 size: 12 residues.

The chain uses TRBV7-8 and TRBJ2-5, with TRBD2 identical over 11 bases. Germline V CDR1 and CDR2: SGHVS, FQNEAQ. The CDR3 sequence is 14 residues long. With V trimmed by 5 bases and J by 4 bases, 3 bases remained unmatched. The CDR3 region is CASSLGLAGETQYF. CDR3 DNA sequence: TGTGCCAGCAGCCTCGGACTAGCGGGAGAGACCCAGTACTTC.

The genes are TRBV7-8 and TRBJ1-1, with D unclear. The CDR3 runs to 16 residues. V shed 5 bases and J shed 1 base, with 17 bases lying between them. From germline, CDR1 is SGHVS and CDR2 FQNEAQ. The CDR3 DNA is TGTGCCAGCAGCCATGCTGCCCCAGAGGGGAACACTGAAGCTTTCTTT. It codes for CASSHAAPEGNTEAFF.

The chain couples TRBV7-9 to TRBJ1-5; D is unresolved. CDR3 size: 12 residues. V was shortened by 6 bases and J by 5 bases, with 8 bases between the two germline ends. The germline CDR1 and CDR2 sequences are SEHNR and FQNEAQ (reference sequence). Here the CDR3 DNA reads TGTGCCAGCAGGGATGGGGATCAGCCCCAGCATTTT. Protein sequence: CASRDGDQPQHF.

The rearrangement uses TRBV24-1 and TRBJ2-1; D is uncertain. V was pared by 3 bases and J by 1 base, with 9 bases between. CDR1 and CDR2 (germline): KGHDR, SFDVKD. The CDR3 length is 15 residues. CDR3 protein: CATSDGQTSYNEQFF. The CDR3 DNA follows: TGTGCCACCAGTGATGGTCAGACATCCTACAATGAGCAGTTCTTC.

This clonotype has more than one count but fewer than ten. The chain combines TRBV29-1 with TRBJ2-7, with TRBD2 matching over 7 bases. After removal of 4 bases from V and 3 bases from J, the junction contained 3 bases not matched to a gene. This CDR3 region has 12 residues. Germline CDR1 SQVTM, CDR2 ANQGSEA. The CDR3 reads CSVVASGYEQYF. Written as DNA, the CDR3 is TGCAGCGTTGTGGCTAGCGGCTACGAGCAGTACTTC.

The table lists this clonotype with a few counts. The chain uses TRBV7-9 and TRBJ2-7; D perhaps matches TRBD1 (7 bases). Germline lookup yields CDR1 SEHNR and CDR2 FQNEAQ (reference sequence). This CDR3 has 14 residues. The V end lost 5 bases, the J end lost 4 bases, and 15 bases lay between the germline ends. CDR3 sequence reads: CASSRRDSPYEQYF. The CDR3 DNA sequence: TGTGCCAGCAGCAGGCGGGACAGTCCTTACGAGCAGTACTTC.

This clonotype appeared a few times. The CDR3 DNA follows: TGCGCCAGCAGCTTTTCGTTGGGGGGCAAGGCTTATGGCTACACCTTC. It is translated as CASSFSLGGKAYGYTF. The chain employs TRBV5-1 and TRBJ1-2; D is possibly TRBD1 (6 bases). Germline CDR1 is SGHRS and CDR2 is YFSETQ. V was trimmed by 2 bases and J by 5 bases, leaving 19 bases between them. The CDR3 consists of 16 residues.

This clonotype was detected only a few times. This chain joins TRBV29-1 and TRBJ2-2, with 7 bases lining up with TRBD1. Trimming cost V 5 bases and J 6 bases; bases outside gene matches: 6. The CDR3 contains 13 residues. Germline assignment: CDR1 SQVTM and CDR2 ANQGSEA. CDR3 amino acids: CSVRGGAAGELFF. CDR3 DNA: TGCAGCGTTCGAGGGGGCGCTGCCGGGGAGCTGTTTTTT.

This clonotype was observed a handful of times. V usage is TRBV7-8 and J usage is TRBJ2-5, with 7 bases aligning to TRBD2. Germline V lookup: CDR1 SGHVS, CDR2 FQNEAQ. The CDR3 has 13 amino acids. After removal of 6 bases from V and 4 bases from J, the junction contained 5 bases not matched to a gene. The CDR3, as DNA: TGTGCCAGCAGGGAGGGCGGGAGAGAGACCCAGTACTTC. Protein: CASREGGRETQYF.

This clonotype was detected a few times. The chain links TRBV6-4 to TRBJ2-1; perhaps TRBD2 as D (6 bases). The CDR3 is 14 amino acids. CDR1 and CDR2 from the germline V gene are MRHNA and SNTAGT. Trimming left V 4 bases short and J 6 bases short, with 13 bases between. This CDR3 reads CASSGASDGNEQFF. The CDR3, as DNA: TGTGCCAGCAGTGGGGCTAGCGACGGCAATGAGCAGTTCTTC.

This clonotype turned up a few times. This chain joins TRBV6-2 or TRBV6-3 and TRBJ2-5; 8 bases agree with TRBD2. The germline gives CDR1 MNHEY, CDR2 SVGEGT. CDR3 length: 15 amino acids. The junction had 10 bases not matched to a gene; V was cut back by 6 bases and J by 4 bases. The CDR3 DNA follows: TGTGCCAGCAGCCACGATAGCGGGATCACAGAGACCCAGTACTTC. Translation: CASSHDSGITETQYF.

The chain links TRBV24-1 to TRBJ2-1, with 7 bases fitting TRBD2. This CDR3 has 14 residues. Germline loops: CDR1 KGHDR, CDR2 SFDVKD. Losses at the gene ends were 4 bases for V and 8 bases for J; bases not matched to a gene: 7. The CDR3 nucleotides are TGTGCCACCAGTGACCCTACTAGCGCTCATGAGCAGTTCTTC. Its translation is CATSDPTSAHEQFF.

This clonotype has a single count. One end of the junction is discordant with germline, which a read error may explain. The chain links TRBV7-3 to TRBJ1-5; the match to TRBD1 covers 10 bases. CDR1 is SGHTA, CDR2 FQGTGA, per germline. CDR3 length: 16 residues. In nucleotides, the CDR3 is TGTGCCAGAAGCTTAGACTGGGACAGGGGCCGTCAGCCCCAGCATTTT. This codes for CARSLDWDRGRQPQHF. The full variable domain, completed using reference TRBV7-3 and TRBJ1-5, is GAGVSQTPSNKVTEKGKYVELRCDPISGHTALYWYRQSLGQGPEFLIYFQGTGAADDSGLPNDRFFAVRPEGSVSTLKIQRTERGDSAVYLCARSLDWDRGRQPQHFGDGTRLSIL.

This sequence joins TRBV4-1 and TRBJ2-1, with 11 bases that match TRBD1. This CDR3 contains 16 residues. Germline CDR1 MGHRA, CDR2 YSYEKL. Germline trimming cut 2 bases from V and 2 bases from J; bases unmatched to any gene: 2. As DNA, the CDR3 is TGCGCCAGCAGCCAACGGGGACAGGGGGCCTACAATGAGCAGTTCTTC. Its protein is CASSQRGQGAYNEQFF.